Listed below are T cell receptor beta chains from one sample, sequenced in a study of cytomegalovirus exposure and HLA in healthy donors. Sequencing was performed with immunoSEQ multiplex PCR; in TCRdb, only in-frame clones are kept and a portion is missing. The repertoire has 150,000 to 180,000 clones, under 80% of them found once; the top ten carry approximately 2.3%. Sequences were obtained from PBMCs. The receptors shown here come from a man aged 25 to 40 in good health and CMV-seronegative. Each CDR3 is given with its conserved first and last residue. Fields, in order: V gene, clone size, J gene, D gene, CDR3 length, CDR3 protein, CDR3 DNA. D genes are given only for firm matches. Size is stated for part of the rows, as once, few or many counts, or as a class when the clone is expanded.

V: TRBV9; size: NA; J: TRBJ2-2; D: TRBD2; length: 16; CDR3: CASSVGPSGGTGELFF; DNA: TGTGCCAGCAGCGTAGGTCCTAGCGGGGGGACCGGGGAGCTGTTTTTT
V: TRBV28; size: NA; J: TRBJ2-5; D: NA; length: 12; CDR3: CASSLEWETQYF; DNA: TGTGCCAGCAGTTTGGAGTGGGAGACCCAGTACTTC
V: TRBV5-1; size: NA; J: TRBJ2-5; D: TRBD2; length: 16; CDR3: CASSTSGGTALETQYF; DNA: TGCGCCAGCTCTACTAGCGGGGGAACCGCTCTTGAGACCCAGTACTTC
V: TRBV5-6; size: NA; J: TRBJ1-2; D: NA; length: 13; CDR3: CASSLGRGHGYTF; DNA: TGTGCCAGCAGCTTGGGAAGGGGCCATGGCTACACCTTC
V: TRBV5-1; size: NA; J: TRBJ1-4; D: NA; length: 13; CDR3: CASRWGGSEKLFF; DNA: TGCGCCAGCAGATGGGGCGGCAGTGAAAAACTGTTTTTT
V: TRBV9; size: NA; J: TRBJ2-5; D: TRBD2; length: 19; CDR3: CASSVATPSGGGYQETQYF; DNA: TGTGCCAGCAGCGTAGCTACGCCTAGCGGGGGGGGTTACCAAGAGACCCAGTACTTC
V: TRBV28; size: NA; J: TRBJ1-1; D: NA; length: 15; CDR3: CASSLKQRGNTEAFF; DNA: TGTGCCAGCAGTTTAAAGCAGCGGGGGAACACTGAAGCTTTCTTT
V: TRBV4-1; size: NA; J: TRBJ1-2; D: NA; length: 17; CDR3: CASSQDDPPGGQDGYTF; DNA: TGCGCCAGCAGCCAAGATGACCCCCCCGGGGGGCAGGATGGCTACACCTTC
V: TRBV7-9; size: once; J: TRBJ2-1; D: TRBD1; length: 17; CDR3: CASSSRQGAWVQHEQFF; DNA: TGTGCCAGCAGCTCCCGACAGGGGGCATGGGTACAACATGAGCAGTTCTTC
V: TRBV5-4; size: NA; J: TRBJ2-5; D: NA; length: 13; CDR3: CASSLPGGETQYF; DNA: TGTGCCAGCAGCTTGCCTGGGGGGGAGACCCAGTACTTC
V: TRBV2; size: NA; J: TRBJ2-2; D: TRBD1; length: 15; CDR3: CASSGGTANTGELFF; DNA: TGTGCCAGCAGTGGTGGGACAGCGAACACCGGGGAGCTGTTTTTT
V: TRBV5-1; size: NA; J: TRBJ1-5; D: TRBD1; length: 18; CDR3: CASSSPQWSRGRGQPQHF; DNA: TGCGCCAGCAGCTCGCCCCAGTGGAGCAGGGGGCGGGGTCAGCCCCAGCATTTT
V: TRBV6-5; size: NA; J: TRBJ1-2; D: NA; length: 15; CDR3: CASSYHGGGGYGYTF; DNA: TGTGCCAGCAGTTACCACGGGGGTGGTGGCTATGGCTACACCTTC
V: TRBV28; size: NA; J: TRBJ2-7; D: TRBD2; length: 13; CDR3: CASSLRGGYEQYF; DNA: TGTGCCAGCAGTTTGCGCGGGGGCTACGAGCAGTACTTC
V: TRBV6-6; size: NA; J: TRBJ1-4; D: NA; length: 14; CDR3: CASKMSATNEKLFF; DNA: TGTGCCAGTAAAATGTCTGCAACTAATGAAAAACTGTTTTTT
V: TRBV6-1; size: NA; J: TRBJ2-7; D: NA; length: 14; CDR3: CASSETVQTYEQYF; DNA: TGTGCCAGCAGTGAAACAGTGCAGACCTACGAGCAGTACTTC
V: TRBV30; size: NA; J: TRBJ2-1; D: TRBD2; length: 14; CDR3: CAWSVRRGGNEQFF; DNA: TGTGCCTGGAGTGTTCGGCGGGGGGGGAATGAGCAGTTCTTC
V: TRBV7-9; size: NA; J: TRBJ1-1; D: TRBD1; length: 14; CDR3: CASSLTGSGTEAFF; DNA: TGTGCCAGCAGCCTGACAGGGTCGGGAACTGAAGCTTTCTTT
V: TRBV5-1; size: NA; J: TRBJ2-1; D: TRBD1; length: 17; CDR3: CASSLDGTGPTYNEQFF; DNA: TGCGCCAGCAGCTTGGACGGGACAGGCCCAACCTACAATGAGCAGTTCTTC
V: TRBV25-1; size: NA; J: TRBJ1-5; D: NA; length: 14; CDR3: CASSPGTANQPQHF; DNA: TGTGCCAGCAGCCCAGGTACAGCTAATCAGCCCCAGCATTTT
V: TRBV7-9; size: NA; J: TRBJ2-2; D: NA; length: 13; CDR3: CASSSPGPGELFF; DNA: TGTGCCAGCAGCTCCCCAGGGCCCGGGGAGCTGTTTTTT
V: TRBV9; size: NA; J: TRBJ2-2; D: NA; length: 15; CDR3: CASSPPSGNTGELFF; DNA: TGTGCCAGCAGCCCCCCGTCGGGGAACACCGGGGAGCTGTTTTTT
V: TRBV29-1; size: NA; J: TRBJ1-5; D: TRBD1; length: 13; CDR3: CSVRDRGNQPQHF; DNA: TGCAGCGTTCGAGACAGGGGCAATCAGCCCCAGCATTTT
V: TRBV9; size: NA; J: TRBJ2-7; D: NA; length: 14; CDR3: CASSVEEGPYEQYF; DNA: TGTGCCAGCAGCGTAGAGGAGGGCCCCTACGAGCAGTACTTC
V: TRBV5-8; size: NA; J: TRBJ2-5; D: TRBD1; length: 15; CDR3: CASSPPSGTGETQYF; DNA: TGTGCCAGCAGCCCCCCATCGGGGACAGGCGAGACCCAGTACTTC
V: TRBV7-2; size: NA; J: TRBJ2-5; D: NA; length: 13; CDR3: CASSLARQETQYF; DNA: TGTGCCAGCAGCTTAGCCAGGCAAGAGACCCAGTACTTC
V: TRBV28; size: NA; J: TRBJ1-2; D: TRBD1; length: 14; CDR3: CASSTGQVVGGYTF; DNA: TGTGCCAGCAGTACGGGACAGGTTGTCGGTGGCTACACCTTC
V: TRBV2; size: NA; J: TRBJ2-7; D: NA; length: 13; CDR3: CASSLRGTYEQYF; DNA: TGTGCCAGCAGTTTACGGGGTACCTACGAGCAGTACTTC
V: TRBV5-6; size: NA; J: TRBJ1-1; D: NA; length: 15; CDR3: CASTHSITLNTEAFF; DNA: TGTGCCAGCACCCACAGTATTACCCTGAACACTGAAGCTTTCTTT
V: TRBV30; size: NA; J: TRBJ2-4; D: NA; length: 13; CDR3: CAWSRQGRYIQYF; DNA: TGTGCCTGGAGTCGGCAGGGAAGGTACATTCAGTACTTC
V: TRBV5-1; size: once; J: TRBJ2-5; D: TRBD2; length: 16; CDR3: CASSLGPSGRQETQYF; DNA: TGCGCCAGCAGCTTGGGACCTAGCGGGAGGCAAGAGACCCAGTACTTC
V: TRBV10-3; size: NA; J: TRBJ2-7; D: NA; length: 12; CDR3: CATLGQHYEQYF; DNA: TGTGCCACGCTAGGCCAGCACTACGAGCAGTACTTC
V: TRBV27; size: NA; J: TRBJ2-3; D: TRBD2; length: 18; CDR3: CASSPGTSGGVRVDTQYF; DNA: TGTGCCAGCAGTCCGGGGACTAGCGGGGGGGTTCGAGTAGATACGCAGTATTTT
V: TRBV18; size: NA; J: TRBJ2-2; D: NA; length: 15; CDR3: CASSPERVSTGELFF; DNA: TGTGCCAGCTCACCAGAGAGGGTGAGCACCGGGGAGCTGTTTTTT
V: TRBV7-9; size: NA; J: TRBJ2-7; D: TRBD1; length: 14; CDR3: CASSGGDRGYEQYF; DNA: TGTGCCAGCAGCGGGGGGGACAGGGGCTACGAGCAGTACTTC
V: TRBV7-2; size: NA; J: TRBJ2-1; D: TRBD2; length: 15; CDR3: CASSLGLAAYNEQFF; DNA: TGTGCCAGCAGCTTGGGCCTAGCGGCCTACAATGAGCAGTTCTTC
V: TRBV10-3; size: NA; J: TRBJ1-1; D: NA; length: 13; CDR3: CAIRPGRDTEAFF; DNA: TGTGCCATCAGACCAGGGAGGGACACTGAAGCTTTCTTT
V: TRBV9; size: NA; J: TRBJ1-1; D: NA; length: 13; CDR3: CASSPGQNTEAFF; DNA: TGTGCCAGCAGCCCGGGACAGAACACTGAAGCTTTCTTT
V: TRBV7-2; size: NA; J: TRBJ2-5; D: TRBD2; length: 14; CDR3: CASSPKGGKETQYF; DNA: TGTGCCAGCAGCCCCAAGGGAGGGAAGGAGACCCAGTACTTC
V: TRBV13; size: once; J: TRBJ2-5; D: NA; length: 13; CDR3: CASSKPGGETQYF; DNA: TGTGCCAGCAGCAAACCAGGGGGGGAGACCCAGTACTTC
V: TRBV30; size: NA; J: TRBJ1-2; D: NA; length: 13; CDR3: CAWSQQGYYGYTF; DNA: TGTGCCTGGAGTCAACAGGGCTACTATGGCTACACCTTC
V: TRBV7-8; size: NA; J: TRBJ2-7; D: TRBD2; length: 18; CDR3: CASSLGIQRGGYTYEQYF; DNA: TGTGCCAGCAGCCTAGGGATCCAGCGGGGGGGATATACCTACGAGCAGTACTTC
V: TRBV7-6; size: NA; J: TRBJ1-5; D: TRBD1; length: 15; CDR3: CASSPGTGSEEPQHF; DNA: TGTGCCAGCAGCCCCGGGACAGGCTCGGAGGAGCCCCAGCATTTT
V: TRBV9; size: NA; J: TRBJ1-1; D: NA; length: 13; CDR3: CASSVGANTEAFF; DNA: TGTGCCAGCAGCGTAGGGGCGAACACTGAAGCTTTCTTT
V: TRBV5-1; size: NA; J: TRBJ1-4; D: TRBD1; length: 14; CDR3: CASSFGQENEKLFF; DNA: TGCGCCAGCAGCTTTGGACAGGAAAATGAAAAACTGTTTTTT
V: TRBV7-2; size: NA; J: TRBJ2-2; D: TRBD2; length: 15; CDR3: CASNPQGGETGELFF; DNA: TGTGCCAGCAACCCCCAGGGAGGGGAAACCGGGGAGCTGTTTTTT
V: TRBV5-4; size: NA; J: TRBJ2-2; D: NA; length: 15; CDR3: CASSLKQRDTGELFF; DNA: TGTGCCAGCAGCTTGAAACAGAGAGACACCGGGGAGCTGTTTTTT
V: TRBV7-2; size: NA; J: TRBJ1-1; D: TRBD1; length: 14; CDR3: CASSLFTGGTEAFF; DNA: TGTGCCAGCAGCTTATTTACAGGGGGCACTGAAGCTTTCTTT
V: TRBV7-2; size: NA; J: TRBJ1-5; D: NA; length: 13; CDR3: CASSFRGNQPQHF; DNA: TGTGCCAGCAGCTTCAGGGGAAATCAGCCCCAGCATTTT
V: TRBV7-9; size: NA; J: TRBJ1-1; D: TRBD1; length: 15; CDR3: CASSSTDRGSTEAFF; DNA: TGTGCCAGCAGCTCGACAGACAGGGGGAGCACTGAAGCTTTCTTT
V: TRBV28; size: NA; J: TRBJ1-4; D: NA; length: 13; CDR3: CASSLSAQEKLFF; DNA: TGTGCCAGCAGTTTAAGTGCCCAGGAAAAACTGTTTTTT
V: TRBV2; size: NA; J: TRBJ1-1; D: NA; length: 15; CDR3: CASSETEVWNTEAFF; DNA: TGTGCCAGCAGTGAAACGGAGGTTTGGAACACTGAAGCTTTCTTT
V: TRBV4-3; size: NA; J: TRBJ2-5; D: TRBD2; length: 16; CDR3: CASSQGRGGGSETQYF; DNA: TGCGCCAGCAGCCAAGGACGGGGGGGCGGCTCAGAGACCCAGTACTTC